The T cell receptor (beta chain) under discussion was sequenced for a study of blood T cell repertoires in COVID-19. Whole-study context: Samples of COVID-19 (acute and convalescent) were obtained from the United States, Italy and Spain. Sample material is recorded as cDNA or gDNA derived from T cells, B-cell-depleted T cells, or PBMCs.

Original data processing: Reference gene primers were amplified, and this amplification served to estimate nucleated cell counts. TCRdb's table, derived via immunoSEQ multiplex PCR, lists solely in-frame clones and lacks some. Clonal size and the V and J genes are those of that table, whereas D and trimming came from the DNA. Here the sample spans 55,000 to 65,000 clones, around nine tenths being singletons. Looked up from germline, CDR1 is SGHNT and CDR2 is YYREEE (reference sequence). J was trimmed by 5 bases and V by 5 bases; bases with no gene match: 11. CDR3 size: 16 residues. This TCR came from a man aged 55 to 70 with acute or convalescent COVID-19. Input material: peripheral blood. The chain combines TRBV5-4 with TRBJ2-1; 9 positions match TRBD2. In nucleotides, the CDR3 is TGTGCCAGCAGGGAGGGACTAGCCCTAAGGGACAATGAGCAGTTCTTC. This codes for CASREGLALRDNEQFF.